A selection of T cell receptor beta chains follows, all from one sample in a study of cytomegalovirus exposure and HLA in healthy donors. Measured with immunoSEQ multiplex PCR; TCRdb has only the in-frame clones, and not every one. The sample lists roughly 130,000 clones, around 75% seen once, with 2.1% in the top ten. The sample was PBMCs. These receptors were taken from a man aged 25-45 years in good health and CMV-seronegative. CDR3s include the opening cysteine and the closing phenylalanine or tryptophan. Each record gives: D gene, CDR3 length, clone size, J gene, V gene, CDR3 DNA, CDR3 protein. A D gene is named only where the DNA matches it firmly. Not all rows give a size; the values are once, few, many and, for expanded clones, a class.

D gene: TRBD2; CDR3 length: 16; clone size: few; J gene: TRBJ2-3; V gene: TRBV6-4; CDR3 DNA: TGTGCCAGCAGTGTGACTAGCGGGGGGGGCACAGATACGCAGTATTTT; CDR3 protein: CASSVTSGGGTDTQYF
D gene: NA; CDR3 length: 14; clone size: NA; J gene: TRBJ2-6; V gene: TRBV7-9; CDR3 DNA: TGTGCCAGCCTCCCGGGCCTTGGGGCCAACGGCCTGACTTTC; CDR3 protein: CASLPGLGANGLTF
D gene: NA; CDR3 length: 16; clone size: NA; J gene: TRBJ2-6; V gene: TRBV6-5; CDR3 DNA: TGTGCCAGCAGTTACGGGGGGATCTCTGGGGCCAACGTCCTGACTTTC; CDR3 protein: CASSYGGISGANVLTF
D gene: NA; CDR3 length: 13; clone size: NA; J gene: TRBJ2-7; V gene: TRBV10-3; CDR3 DNA: TGTGCCACCCGGGACTCGAATGAGGGGGAGCAGTACTTC; CDR3 protein: CATRDSNEGEQYF
D gene: NA; CDR3 length: 16; clone size: NA; J gene: TRBJ2-6; V gene: TRBV7-9; CDR3 DNA: TGCGCCAGCAGCCAAGAGACAGGCTCTGGGGCCAACGTCCTGACTTTC; CDR3 protein: CASSQETGSGANVLTF
D gene: NA; CDR3 length: 17; clone size: NA; J gene: TRBJ2-7; V gene: TRBV27; CDR3 DNA: TGTGCCAGCAGTTTATACCGTGACGGGTCTTATGGCTACGAGCAGTACTTC; CDR3 protein: CASSLYRDGSYGYEQYF
D gene: TRBD1; CDR3 length: 12; clone size: NA; J gene: TRBJ1-2; V gene: TRBV7-6; CDR3 DNA: TGTGCCAGCGGTACAGGGGGTTCCTGCTACACCTTC; CDR3 protein: CASGTGGSCYTF
D gene: NA; CDR3 length: 13; clone size: NA; J gene: TRBJ1-2; V gene: TRBV5-4; CDR3 DNA: TGTGCCAGCCGGGGACTGTCGTCGGGTGGCTACACCTTC; CDR3 protein: CASRGLSSGGYTF
D gene: NA; CDR3 length: 19; clone size: NA; J gene: TRBJ2-2; V gene: TRBV18; CDR3 DNA: TGTGCCAGCTCACCCTGGAGGAGGGAGGATGCGGAAGGCACCGGGGAGCCGTTTTTT; CDR3 protein: CASSPWRREDAEGTGEPFF
D gene: NA; CDR3 length: 13; clone size: once; J gene: TRBJ2-7; V gene: TRBV2; CDR3 DNA: TGTGCCAGCAGTGAAAGTCTAACCTACGAGCAGTACTTC; CDR3 protein: CASSESLTYEQYF
D gene: NA; CDR3 length: 17; clone size: NA; J gene: TRBJ2-1; V gene: TRBV7-2; CDR3 DNA: TGTGCCAGCAGCTTAAAGCCCCTGGGACTGTCCTACAATGAGCAGTTCTTC; CDR3 protein: CASSLKPLGLSYNEQFF
D gene: NA; CDR3 length: 15; clone size: NA; J gene: TRBJ2-5; V gene: TRBV4-2; CDR3 DNA: TGTGCCAGCAGCCAAGGGAGACTAGGACAAGAGACCCAGTACTTC; CDR3 protein: CASSQGRLGQETQYF
D gene: NA; CDR3 length: 13; clone size: few; J gene: TRBJ1-2; V gene: TRBV27; CDR3 DNA: TGTGCCAGCAGTTTCCGTGCTAACTATGGCTACACCTTC; CDR3 protein: CASSFRANYGYTF
D gene: TRBD2; CDR3 length: 15; clone size: NA; J gene: TRBJ2-3; V gene: TRBV2; CDR3 DNA: TGTGCCAGCAGTGAGGGTCTAGCGGGGAAAGATACGCAGTATTTT; CDR3 protein: CASSEGLAGKDTQYF
D gene: NA; CDR3 length: 15; clone size: NA; J gene: TRBJ2-2; V gene: TRBV18; CDR3 DNA: TGTGCCAGCTCACCAAGGACAGATAGTTCCGGGGAGCTGTTTTTT; CDR3 protein: CASSPRTDSSGELFF
D gene: TRBD1; CDR3 length: 16; clone size: once; J gene: TRBJ1-1; V gene: TRBV19; CDR3 DNA: TGTGCCAGTAGTATAGATCGCTCAGGGGGAAACACTGAAGCTTTCTTT; CDR3 protein: CASSIDRSGGNTEAFF
D gene: TRBD1; CDR3 length: 13; clone size: NA; J gene: TRBJ2-7; V gene: TRBV9; CDR3 DNA: TGTGCCAGCAGCGTAGGGTCAGGGGGCGAGCAGTACTTC; CDR3 protein: CASSVGSGGEQYF
D gene: TRBD1; CDR3 length: 17; clone size: NA; J gene: TRBJ1-5; V gene: TRBV6-1; CDR3 DNA: TGTGCCAGCAGTGAAAACGGACAGGGGGCTAGCAATCAGCCCCAGCATTTT; CDR3 protein: CASSENGQGASNQPQHF
D gene: NA; CDR3 length: 13; clone size: NA; J gene: TRBJ2-3; V gene: TRBV7-2; CDR3 DNA: TGTGCCAGCAGCTTAGGCAGTCTTGATACGCAGTATTTT; CDR3 protein: CASSLGSLDTQYF
D gene: NA; CDR3 length: 16; clone size: once; J gene: TRBJ2-7; V gene: TRBV7-2; CDR3 DNA: TGTGCCAGCAGCTTAGCGAGTGGAGGGTCCTCCTACGAGCAGTACTTC; CDR3 protein: CASSLASGGSSYEQYF